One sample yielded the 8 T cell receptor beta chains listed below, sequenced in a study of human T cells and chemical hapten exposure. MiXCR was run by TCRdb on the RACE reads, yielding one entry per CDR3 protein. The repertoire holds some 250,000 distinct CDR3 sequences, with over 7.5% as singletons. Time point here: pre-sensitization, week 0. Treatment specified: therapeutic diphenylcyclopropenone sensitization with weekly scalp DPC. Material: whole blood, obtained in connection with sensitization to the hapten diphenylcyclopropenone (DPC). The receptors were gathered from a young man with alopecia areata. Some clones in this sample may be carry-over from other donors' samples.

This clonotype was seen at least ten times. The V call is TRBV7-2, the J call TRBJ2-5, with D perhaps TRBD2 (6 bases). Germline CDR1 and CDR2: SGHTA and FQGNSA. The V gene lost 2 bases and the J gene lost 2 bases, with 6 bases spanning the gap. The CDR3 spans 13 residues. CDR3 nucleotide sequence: TGTGCCAGCAGCTTAAGCGGGCAAGAGACCCAGTACTTC. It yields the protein CASSLSGQETQYF.

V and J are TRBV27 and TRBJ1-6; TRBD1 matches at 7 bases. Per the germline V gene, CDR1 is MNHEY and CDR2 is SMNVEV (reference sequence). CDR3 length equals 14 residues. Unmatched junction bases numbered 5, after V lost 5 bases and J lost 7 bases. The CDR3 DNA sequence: TGTGCCAGCAGTCGACAGGGTCGAAATTCACCCCTCCACTTT. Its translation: CASSRQGRNSPLHF.

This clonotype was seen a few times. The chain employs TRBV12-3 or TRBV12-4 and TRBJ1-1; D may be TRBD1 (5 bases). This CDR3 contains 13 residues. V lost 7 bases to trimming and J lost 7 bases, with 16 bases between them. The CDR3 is CASTLLGAGEAFF. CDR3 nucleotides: TGTGCCAGCACCTTATTAGGGGCCGGTGAAGCTTTCTTT.

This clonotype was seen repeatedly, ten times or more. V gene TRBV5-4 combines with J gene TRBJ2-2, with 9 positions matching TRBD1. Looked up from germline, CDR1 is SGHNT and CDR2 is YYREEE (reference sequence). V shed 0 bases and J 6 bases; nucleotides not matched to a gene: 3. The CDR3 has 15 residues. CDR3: CASSLGTGGSGELFF. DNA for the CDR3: TGTGCCAGCAGCTTGGGAACAGGGGGCTCCGGGGAGCTGTTTTTT.

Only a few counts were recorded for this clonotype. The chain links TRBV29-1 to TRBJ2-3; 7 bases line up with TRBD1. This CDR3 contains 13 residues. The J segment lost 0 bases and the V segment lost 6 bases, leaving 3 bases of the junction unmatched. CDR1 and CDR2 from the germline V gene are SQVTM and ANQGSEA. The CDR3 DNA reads TGCAGCGTAGGGACAGCTAGCACAGATACGCAGTATTTT. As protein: CSVGTASTDTQYF.

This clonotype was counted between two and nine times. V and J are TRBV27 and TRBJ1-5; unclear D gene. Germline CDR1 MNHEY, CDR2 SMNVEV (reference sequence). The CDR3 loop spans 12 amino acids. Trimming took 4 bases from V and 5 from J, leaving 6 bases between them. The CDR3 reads CASSYTYQPQHF. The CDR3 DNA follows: TGTGCCAGCAGTTATACCTATCAGCCCCAGCATTTT.

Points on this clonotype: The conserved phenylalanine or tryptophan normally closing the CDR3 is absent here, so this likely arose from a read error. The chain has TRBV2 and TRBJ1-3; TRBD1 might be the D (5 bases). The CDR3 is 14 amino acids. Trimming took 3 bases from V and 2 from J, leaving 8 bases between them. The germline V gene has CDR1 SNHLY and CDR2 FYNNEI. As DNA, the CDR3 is TGTGCCAGCAGTGACCACAGGACTGGAAACACCATATATTCT. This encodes CASSDHRTGNTIYS.

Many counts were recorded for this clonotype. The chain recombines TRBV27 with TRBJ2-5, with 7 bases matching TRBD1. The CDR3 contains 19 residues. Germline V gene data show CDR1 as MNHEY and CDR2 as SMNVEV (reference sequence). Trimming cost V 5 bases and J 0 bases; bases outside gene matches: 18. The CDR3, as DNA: TGTGCCAGCAGTCTCTATTCGGTTCCCGAACAGGGGAACCAAGAGACCCAGTACTTC. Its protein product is CASSLYSVPEQGNQETQYF.